This is a list of T cell receptor beta chains from one sample in a study of technical replicates of blood from four donors. The data were produced by immunoSEQ multiplex PCR, yet TCRdb's version contains in-frame clones alone and is incomplete. The top ten hold 0.2% to 0.25% of the sample, which has more than 80,000 clones, under 97% seen once. Sequenced sample: T cells isolated from PBMCs. These receptors originate from a human donor in good health. The CDR3 runs from the conserved cysteine through the conserved F or W. A D gene is named only where the DNA matches it firmly. Part of the rows lack a size; the others show once, few, many or a class for expanded clones.

>-|-|TRBJ2-7|TRBV5-1
CASSLDRGKFYEQYF
TGCGCCAGCAGCTTGGATCGCGGGAAGTTCTACGAGCAGTACTTC
>-|-|TRBJ1-1|TRBV11-2
CASSGLRGALIGAFF
TGTGCCAGCAGCGGGTTACGGGGGGCTTTAATCGGAGCTTTCTTT
>TRBD1|once|TRBJ1-1|TRBV6-1
CASGGDRVNTEAFF
TGTGCCAGCGGGGGGGACAGGGTGAACACTGAAGCTTTCTTT
>TRBD1|-|TRBJ2-5|TRBV19
CASSILTGGGETQYF
TGTGCCAGTAGTATCCTGACAGGGGGTGGTGAGACCCAGTACTTC
>-|-|TRBJ2-7|TRBV11-2
CASSLDWGSTLTPNSYEQYF
TGTGCCAGCAGCTTAGATTGGGGCAGTACGTTGACCCCCAACTCCTACGAGCAGTACTTC
>-|-|TRBJ2-5|TRBV6-1
CASSGLETQYF
TGTGCCAGCAGTGGTCTAGAGACCCAGTACTTC
>-|-|TRBJ2-5|TRBV5-1
CASSSRTQETQYF
TGCGCCAGCAGTAGTCGGACACAAGAGACCCAGTACTTC
>TRBD1|-|TRBJ1-3|TRBV5-4
CASSVQGNQGNTIYF
TGTGCCAGCAGCGTACAGGGGAACCAGGGAAACACCATATATTTT
>TRBD1|-|TRBJ2-4|TRBV7-9
CASSFRGGQGAGAKNIQYF
TGTGCCAGCAGCTTTAGGGGGGGACAGGGGGCAGGGGCCAAAAACATTCAGTACTTC
>TRBD2|-|TRBJ2-7|TRBV2
CASSPSGYEQYF
TGTGCCAGCAGTCCTAGCGGCTACGAGCAGTACTTC
>-|-|TRBJ2-7|TRBV5-1
CASSPGTRTFNEQYF
TGCGCCAGCAGCCCCGGGACTCGAACGTTTAACGAGCAGTACTTC
>TRBD1|-|TRBJ1-2|TRBV28
CASSLTLGIDRDQDYGYTF
TGTGCCAGCAGTTTAACCCTCGGGATAGACAGGGACCAAGACTATGGCTACACCTTC
>-|-|TRBJ2-1|TRBV5-1
CASSLTGTHSYNEQFF
TGCGCCAGCAGCTTGACCGGGACACACTCCTACAATGAGCAGTTCTTC
>-|-|TRBJ2-3|TRBV7-3
CASSLGGGPTDTQYF
TGTGCCAGCAGCTTAGGCGGGGGCCCCACAGATACGCAGTATTTT
>-|-|TRBJ1-5|TRBV7-9
CASSLAGVDKPQHF
TGTGCCAGCAGCTTAGCGGGCGTCGATAAGCCCCAGCATTTT
>TRBD2|-|TRBJ2-3|TRBV4-1
CASSQDEVAGVPRGTDTQYF
TGCGCCAGCAGCCAAGATGAGGTAGCGGGGGTGCCCAGGGGCACAGATACGCAGTATTTT
>TRBD1|-|TRBJ2-7|TRBV15
CATRRTGNPYEQYF
TGTGCCACCAGGCGGACAGGGAATCCCTACGAGCAGTACTTC
>-|-|TRBJ2-2|TRBV10-1
CASSQQNPAGELFF
TGCGCCAGCAGCCAACAAAATCCAGCCGGGGAGCTGTTTTTT
>TRBD2|-|TRBJ2-7|TRBV7-6
CASSLGGSYSTYEQYF
TGTGCCAGCAGCTTAGGCGGGAGCTACTCCACCTACGAGCAGTACTTC
>TRBD1|-|TRBJ2-7|TRBV10-3
CAISKSGQGDYEQYF
TGTGCCATCAGTAAATCAGGACAGGGGGACTACGAGCAGTACTTC
>-|-|TRBJ1-5|TRBV28
CASSPTTDNQPQHF
TGTGCCAGCAGTCCAACGACAGACAATCAGCCCCAGCATTTT
>TRBD2|-|TRBJ2-7|TRBV5-6
CASSLERGGSNEQYF
TGTGCCAGCAGCTTGGAGCGGGGGGGCTCCAACGAGCAGTACTTC
>TRBD2|-|TRBJ2-1|TRBV28
CASSQRLAGGRNEQFF
TGTGCCAGCAGTCAACGACTAGCGGGAGGCAGAAATGAGCAGTTCTTC
>-|few|TRBJ2-7|TRBV10-3
CAISESGAGFEQYF
TGTGCCATCAGTGAGTCAGGGGCAGGGTTCGAGCAGTACTTC
>TRBD1|once|TRBJ1-2|TRBV4-1
CASSQKTGTNYGYTF
TGCGCCAGCAGCCAGAAGACAGGGACTAACTATGGCTACACCTTC
>TRBD2|-|TRBJ2-1|TRBV5-1
CASSFVAGSSNEQFF
TGCGCCAGCAGCTTCGTAGCGGGGAGTTCCAATGAGCAGTTCTTC
>TRBD2|-|TRBJ2-5|TRBV11-2
CASSYYIVPSGRQETQYF
TGTGCCAGCAGCTATTACATTGTACCTAGCGGTCGTCAAGAGACCCAGTACTTC
>-|-|TRBJ2-2|TRBV7-9
CASSLGHQNTGELFF
TGTGCCAGCAGCTTAGGGCACCAGAACACCGGGGAGCTGTTTTTT
>TRBD2|-|TRBJ2-3|TRBV5-4
CASSGTSGRVSTDTQYF
TGTGCCAGCAGCGGAACTAGCGGGAGGGTTAGCACAGATACGCAGTATTTT
>TRBD2|once|TRBJ2-1|TRBV2
CATRGLAGTDNEQFF
TGTGCCACCCGAGGACTAGCGGGGACCGACAATGAGCAGTTCTTC
>TRBD2|-|TRBJ2-1|TRBV5-6
CASSLERGLAGSSYNEQFF
TGTGCCAGCAGCTTAGAACGAGGACTAGCGGGGAGCTCCTACAATGAGCAGTTCTTC
>TRBD2|-|TRBJ2-5|TRBV7-6
CASSGGLVETQYF
TGTGCCAGCAGCGGAGGACTAGTAGAGACCCAGTACTTC
>-|-|TRBJ2-7|TRBV5-6
CASSLVLAIHEQYF
TGTGCCAGCAGCTTGGTGCTGGCAATCCACGAGCAGTACTTC
>TRBD2|-|TRBJ2-3|TRBV5-1
CASSFLAGGQDTQYF
TGCGCCAGCAGTTTTCTAGCGGGGGGGCAAGATACGCAGTATTTT
>TRBD2|once|TRBJ2-1|TRBV5-4
CASSPGLAGGPSYNEQFF
TGTGCCAGCAGCCCGGGACTAGCGGGGGGGCCGTCCTACAATGAGCAGTTCTTC
>TRBD2|-|TRBJ2-7|TRBV10-1
CASSERAGGSEQYF
TGCGCCAGCAGTGAGCGGGCGGGAGGATCCGAGCAGTACTTC
>-|-|TRBJ2-2|TRBV19
CASSIVLNTGELFF
TGTGCCAGTAGTATAGTTCTCAACACCGGGGAGCTGTTTTTT
>-|-|TRBJ2-7|TRBV19
CASTPGGASSYEQYF
TGTGCCAGTACCCCGGGTGGCGCGAGCTCCTACGAGCAGTACTTC
>TRBD1|-|TRBJ2-2|TRBV18
CASSPPNRGTGELFF
TGTGCCAGCTCACCACCGAACAGGGGAACCGGGGAGCTGTTTTTT
>TRBD2|-|TRBJ2-3|TRBV6-4
CASSGTSGGTDTQYF
TGTGCCAGCAGTGGGACTAGCGGGGGCACAGATACGCAGTATTTT